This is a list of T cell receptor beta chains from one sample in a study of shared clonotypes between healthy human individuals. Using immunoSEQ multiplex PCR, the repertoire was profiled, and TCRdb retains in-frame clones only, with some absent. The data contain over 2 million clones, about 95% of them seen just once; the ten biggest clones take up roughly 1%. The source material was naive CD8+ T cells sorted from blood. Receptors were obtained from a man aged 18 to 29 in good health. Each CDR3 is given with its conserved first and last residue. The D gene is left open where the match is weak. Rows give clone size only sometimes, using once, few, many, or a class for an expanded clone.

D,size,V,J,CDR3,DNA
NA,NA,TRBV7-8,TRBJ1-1,CASSLGFTGYMNTEAFF,TGTGCCAGCAGCTTAGGGTTCACGGGTTACATGAACACTGAAGCTTTCTTT
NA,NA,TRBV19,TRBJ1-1,CASSMEQSGVNTEAFF,TGTGCCAGTAGTATGGAGCAATCCGGGGTGAACACTGAAGCTTTCTTT
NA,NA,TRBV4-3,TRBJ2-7,CASSQEWGNSYEQYF,TGCGCCAGCAGCCAAGAATGGGGGAACTCCTACGAGCAGTACTTC
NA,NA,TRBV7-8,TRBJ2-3,CASSLGDTSTDTQYF,TGTGCCAGCAGCTTAGGGGATACTAGCACAGATACGCAGTATTTT
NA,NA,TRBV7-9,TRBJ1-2,CASTGGFGDLYGYTF,TGTGCCAGCACTGGTGGGTTCGGTGACCTTTATGGCTACACCTTC
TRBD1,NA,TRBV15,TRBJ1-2,CATSLDRGLYGYTF,TGTGCCACCAGCTTAGACAGGGGGCTTTATGGCTACACCTTC
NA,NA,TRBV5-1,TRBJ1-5,CASSLGADNQPQHF,TGCGCCAGCAGCTTGGGGGCAGATAATCAGCCCCAGCATTTT
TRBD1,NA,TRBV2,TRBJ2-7,CASSDLTGAYEQYF,TGTGCCAGCAGTGACCTGACAGGGGCCTACGAGCAGTACTTC
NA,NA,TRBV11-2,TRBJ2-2,CASTGPPGTGELFF,TGTGCCAGCACCGGGCCTCCCGGCACCGGGGAGCTGTTTTTT
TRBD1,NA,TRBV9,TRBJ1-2,CASNTGGGVGYTF,TGTGCCAGCAACACAGGGGGAGGAGTAGGCTACACCTTC
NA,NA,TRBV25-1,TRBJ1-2,CASGTWGRGYTF,TGTGCCAGCGGTACCTGGGGTCGCGGCTACACCTTC
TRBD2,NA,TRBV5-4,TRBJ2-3,CASSRAGGTDTQYF,TGTGCCAGCAGCCGGGCGGGGGGCACAGATACGCAGTATTTT
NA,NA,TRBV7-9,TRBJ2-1,CASSSDRYNEQFF,TGTGCCAGCAGCTCCGACAGGTACAATGAGCAGTTCTTC
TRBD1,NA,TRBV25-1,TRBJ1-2,CASSESRTGAAYYGYTF,TGTGCCAGCAGTGAATCCCGGACAGGGGCCGCCTACTATGGCTACACCTTC
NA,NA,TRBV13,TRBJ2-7,CASFGGGEQYF,TGTGCCAGTTTTGGGGGTGGCGAGCAGTACTTC
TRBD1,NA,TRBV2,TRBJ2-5,CASSDPDRVVETQYF,TGTGCCAGCAGTGACCCGGACAGGGTGGTAGAGACCCAGTACTTC
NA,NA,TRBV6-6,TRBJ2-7,CASSYSILAAYEQYF,TGTGCCAGCAGTTACTCCATATTAGCGGCCTACGAGCAGTACTTC
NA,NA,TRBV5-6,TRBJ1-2,CASSLPPGGSGTF,TGTGCCAGCAGCTTACCCCCCGGGGGCAGCGGCACCTTC
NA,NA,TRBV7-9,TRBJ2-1,CASSEGSYNEQFF,TGTGCCAGCAGTGAGGGTTCCTACAATGAGCAGTTCTTC
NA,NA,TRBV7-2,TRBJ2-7,CASSRGAGYEQYF,TGTGCCAGCAGCCGGGGGGCAGGCTACGAGCAGTACTTC
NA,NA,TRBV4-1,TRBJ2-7,CASSQGASGRYEQYF,TGCGCCAGCAGCCAAGGAGCCAGCGGCCGATACGAGCAGTACTTC
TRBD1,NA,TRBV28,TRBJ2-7,CASSFPPDRAYEQYF,TGTGCCAGCAGTTTTCCACCGGACAGGGCCTACGAGCAGTACTTC
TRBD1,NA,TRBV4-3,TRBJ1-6,CASSSTGTGGKSGNSPLHF,TGCGCCAGCAGCTCGACCGGGACAGGGGGGAAAAGTGGTAATTCACCCCTCCACTTT
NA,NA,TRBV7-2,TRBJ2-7,CASSFDRSYEQYF,TGTGCCAGCAGTTTCGACAGGAGCTACGAGCAGTACTTC
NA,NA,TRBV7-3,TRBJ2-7,CASSPTGDPYEQYF,TGTGCCAGCAGCCCCACAGGCGATCCCTACGAGCAGTACTTC
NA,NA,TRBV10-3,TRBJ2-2,CAISDLTGTNTGELFF,TGTGCCATCAGTGACTTGACGGGGACGAACACCGGGGAGCTGTTTTTT
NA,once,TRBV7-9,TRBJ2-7,CASSLAQGRSYEQYF,TGTGCCAGCAGCTTAGCGCAGGGGCGATCCTACGAGCAGTACTTC
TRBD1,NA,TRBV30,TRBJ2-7,CAWSLRQGSSYEQYF,TGTGCCTGGAGTCTCCGACAGGGCTCGTCCTACGAGCAGTACTTC
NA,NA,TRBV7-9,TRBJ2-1,CASSWQFSYNEQFF,TGTGCCAGCAGCTGGCAGTTCTCCTACAATGAGCAGTTCTTC
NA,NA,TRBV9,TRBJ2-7,CASSVGDNTYEQYF,TGTGCCAGCAGCGTAGGCGACAATACCTACGAGCAGTACTTC
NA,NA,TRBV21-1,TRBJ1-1,CASSGGARGNTEAFF,TGTGCCAGCAGCGGTGGGGCAAGAGGTAACACTGAAGCTTTCTTT
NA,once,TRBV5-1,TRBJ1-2,CASTAGGGNYGYTF,TGCGCCAGCACAGCGGGCGGGGGGAACTATGGCTACACCTTC
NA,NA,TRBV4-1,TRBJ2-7,CASSQDIGKDEQYF,TGCGCCAGCAGCCAAGATATTGGGAAGGACGAGCAGTACTTC
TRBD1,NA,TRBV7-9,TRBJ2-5,CASSQWDREETQYF,TGTGCCAGCAGCCAATGGGACAGGGAAGAGACCCAGTACTTC
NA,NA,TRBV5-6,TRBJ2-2,CASSLPTIWGTGELFF,TGTGCCAGCAGCCTACCGACGATTTGGGGTACCGGGGAGCTGTTTTTT
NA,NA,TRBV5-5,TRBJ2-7,CASSLRQATYEQYF,TGTGCCAGCAGCTTGCGACAGGCTACCTACGAGCAGTACTTC
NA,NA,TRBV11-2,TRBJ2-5,CASSWTTDANQYF,TGTGCCAGCAGCTGGACTACCGACGCGAACCAGTACTTC
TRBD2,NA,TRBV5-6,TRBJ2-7,CATSAREGSYEQYF,TGTGCCACCAGCGCTCGGGAGGGGTCCTACGAGCAGTACTTC
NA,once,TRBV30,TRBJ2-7,CAWSVMAGGPYEQYF,TGTGCCTGGAGTGTAATGGCAGGGGGGCCCTACGAGCAGTACTTC
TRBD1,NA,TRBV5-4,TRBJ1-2,CASREETGVGGYTF,TGTGCCAGCAGGGAGGAGACAGGGGTAGGAGGCTACACCTTC
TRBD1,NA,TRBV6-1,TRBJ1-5,CASSPGTGTWEPQHF,TGTGCCAGCAGTCCCGGGACAGGGACCTGGGAGCCCCAGCATTTT
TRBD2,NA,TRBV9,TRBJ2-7,CASSPSGSVDEQYF,TGTGCCAGCAGCCCCAGCGGGAGCGTTGACGAGCAGTACTTC
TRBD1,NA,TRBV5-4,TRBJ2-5,CASTLTGGQETQYF,TGTGCCAGCACCCTTACAGGGGGCCAGGAGACCCAGTACTTC
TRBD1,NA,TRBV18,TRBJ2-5,CRSSSPGGKQETQYF,TGTAGATCCAGCTCACCAGGGGGCAAGCAAGAGACCCAGTACTTC
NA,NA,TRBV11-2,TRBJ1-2,CASSLDPASAHYGYTF,TGTGCCAGCAGCTTAGACCCCGCTTCGGCGCACTATGGCTACACCTTC
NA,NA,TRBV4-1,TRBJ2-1,CASSLGISGNEQFF,TGCGCCAGCAGCCTAGGGATATCTGGGAATGAGCAGTTCTTC
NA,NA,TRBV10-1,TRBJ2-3,CASSGGPTDTQYF,TGCGCCAGCAGTGGAGGCCCCACAGATACGCAGTATTTT
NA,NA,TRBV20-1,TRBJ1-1,CSARKAFEAFF,TGCAGTGCTAGGAAGGCGTTTGAAGCTTTCTTT
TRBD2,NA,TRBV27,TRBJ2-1,CASSLSQRGYNEQFF,TGTGCCAGCAGTTTATCCCAGCGGGGCTACAATGAGCAGTTCTTC
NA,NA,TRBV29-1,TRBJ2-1,CSVVGEDGNEQFF,TGCAGCGTTGTTGGAGAGGACGGCAATGAGCAGTTCTTC
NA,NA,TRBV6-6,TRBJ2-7,CASRPDRQGNYEQYF,TGTGCCAGCAGGCCCGATAGGCAGGGGAACTACGAGCAGTACTTC
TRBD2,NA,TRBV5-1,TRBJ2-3,CASSLTSGETDTQYF,TGCGCCAGCAGCCTGACTAGCGGGGAAACAGATACGCAGTATTTT
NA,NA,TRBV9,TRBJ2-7,CASSVGGINPYEQYF,TGTGCCAGCAGCGTAGGGGGAATAAATCCCTACGAGCAGTACTTC
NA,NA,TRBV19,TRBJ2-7,CASSFGQTYEQYF,TGTGCCAGTAGTTTCGGACAGACCTACGAGCAGTACTTC
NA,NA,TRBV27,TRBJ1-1,CASSLSWRPEAFF,TGTGCCAGCAGTTTATCGTGGCGGCCTGAAGCTTTCTTT
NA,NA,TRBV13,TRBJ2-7,CASSLSGEPHEQYF,TGTGCCAGCAGCTTATCGGGGGAACCACACGAGCAGTACTTC
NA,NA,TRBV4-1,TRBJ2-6,CASSTHPSGANVLTF,TGCGCCAGCAGCACCCACCCCTCTGGGGCCAACGTCCTGACTTTC
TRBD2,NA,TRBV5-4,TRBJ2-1,CASSILAGEAYNEQFF,TGTGCCAGCAGCATTTTAGCGGGCGAGGCCTACAATGAGCAGTTCTTC
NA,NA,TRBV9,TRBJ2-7,CASSVDGGAYEQYF,TGTGCCAGCAGCGTAGATGGAGGGGCCTACGAGCAGTACTTC
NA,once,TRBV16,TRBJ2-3,CASSGETGSTDTQYF,TGTGCCAGCAGTGGAGAAACAGGGTCGACAGATACGCAGTATTTT